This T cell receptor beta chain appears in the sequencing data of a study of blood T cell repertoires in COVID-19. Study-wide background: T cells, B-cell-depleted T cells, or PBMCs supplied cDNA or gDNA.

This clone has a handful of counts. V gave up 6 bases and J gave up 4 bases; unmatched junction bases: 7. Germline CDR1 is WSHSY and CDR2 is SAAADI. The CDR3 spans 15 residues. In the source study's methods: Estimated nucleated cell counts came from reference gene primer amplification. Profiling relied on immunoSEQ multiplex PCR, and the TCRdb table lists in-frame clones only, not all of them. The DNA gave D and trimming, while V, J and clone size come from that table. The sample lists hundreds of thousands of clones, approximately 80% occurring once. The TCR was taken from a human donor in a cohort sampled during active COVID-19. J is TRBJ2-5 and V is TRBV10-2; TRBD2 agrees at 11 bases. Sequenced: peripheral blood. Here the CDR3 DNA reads TGCGCCAGCAGAGGAGGGACTAGCGGCGGAGAGACCCAGTACTTC. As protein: CASRGGTSGGETQYF.